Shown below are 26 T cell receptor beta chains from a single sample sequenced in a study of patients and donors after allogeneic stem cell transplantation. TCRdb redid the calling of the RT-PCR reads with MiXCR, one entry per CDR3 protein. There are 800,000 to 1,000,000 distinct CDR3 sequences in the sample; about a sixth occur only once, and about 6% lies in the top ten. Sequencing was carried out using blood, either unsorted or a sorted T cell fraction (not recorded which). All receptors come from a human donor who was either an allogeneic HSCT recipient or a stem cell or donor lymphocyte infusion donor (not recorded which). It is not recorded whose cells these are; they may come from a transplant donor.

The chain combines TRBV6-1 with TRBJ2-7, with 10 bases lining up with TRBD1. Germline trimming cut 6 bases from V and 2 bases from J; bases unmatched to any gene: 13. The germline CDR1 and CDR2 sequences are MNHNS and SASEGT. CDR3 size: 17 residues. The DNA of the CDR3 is TGTGCCAGCAGGCGGGGGAGCTCTGGGACAGGGGCCTACGAGCAGTACTTC. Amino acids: CASRRGSSGTGAYEQYF.

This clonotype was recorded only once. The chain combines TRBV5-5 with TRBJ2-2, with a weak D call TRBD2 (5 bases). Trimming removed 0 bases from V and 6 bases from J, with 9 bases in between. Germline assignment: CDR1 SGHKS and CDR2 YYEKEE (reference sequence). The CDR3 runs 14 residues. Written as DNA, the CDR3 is TGTGCCAGCAGCTTGGCCGGGAAATCCGGGGAGCTGTTTTTT. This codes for CASSLAGKSGELFF.

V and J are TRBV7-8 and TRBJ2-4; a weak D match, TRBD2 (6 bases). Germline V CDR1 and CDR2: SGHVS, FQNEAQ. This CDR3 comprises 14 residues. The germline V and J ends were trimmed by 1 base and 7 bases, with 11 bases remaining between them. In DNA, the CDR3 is TGTGCCAGCAGCTTAGATGCTGGGGGGAACATTCAGTACTTC. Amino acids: CASSLDAGGNIQYF. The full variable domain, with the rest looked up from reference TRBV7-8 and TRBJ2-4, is GAGVSQSPRYKVAKRGQDVALRCDPISGHVSLFWYQQALGQGPEFLTYFQNEAQLDKSGLPSDRFFAERPEGSVSTLKIQRTQQEDSAVYLCASSLDAGGNIQYFGAGTRLSVL.

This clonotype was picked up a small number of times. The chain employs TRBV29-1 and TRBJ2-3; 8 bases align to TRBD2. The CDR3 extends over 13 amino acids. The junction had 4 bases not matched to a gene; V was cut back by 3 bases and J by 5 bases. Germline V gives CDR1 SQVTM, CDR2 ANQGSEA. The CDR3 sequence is CSVEVLAGDTQYF. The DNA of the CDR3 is TGCAGCGTTGAGGTTCTAGCGGGAGATACGCAGTATTTT.

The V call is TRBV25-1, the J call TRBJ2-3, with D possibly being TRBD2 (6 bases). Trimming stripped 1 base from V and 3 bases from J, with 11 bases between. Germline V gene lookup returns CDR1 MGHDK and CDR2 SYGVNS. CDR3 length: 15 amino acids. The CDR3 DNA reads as TGTGCCAGCAGTGAATTTCCTGGAGGGACAGATACGCAGTATTTT. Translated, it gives CASSEFPGGTDTQYF. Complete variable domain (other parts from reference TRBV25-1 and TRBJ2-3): EADIYQTPRYLVIGTGKKITLECSQTMGHDKMYWYQQDPGMELHLIHYSYGVNSTEKGDLSSESTVSRIRTEHFPLTLESARPSHTSQYLCASSEFPGGTDTQYFGPGTRLTVL.

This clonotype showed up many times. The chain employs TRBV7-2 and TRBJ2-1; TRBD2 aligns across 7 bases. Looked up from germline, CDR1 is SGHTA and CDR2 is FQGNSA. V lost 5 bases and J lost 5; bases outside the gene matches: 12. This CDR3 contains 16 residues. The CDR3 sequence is CASSPPRLAEHNEQFF. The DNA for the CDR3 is TGTGCCAGCAGCCCACCCCGGCTAGCGGAACACAATGAGCAGTTCTTC.

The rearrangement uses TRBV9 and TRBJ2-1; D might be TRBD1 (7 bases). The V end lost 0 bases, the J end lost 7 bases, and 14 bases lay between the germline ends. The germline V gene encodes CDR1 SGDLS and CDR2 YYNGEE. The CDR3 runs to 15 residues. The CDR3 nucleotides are TGTGCCAGCAGCGTAGAGCTCTCAGGGGGGAATGAGCAGTTCTTC. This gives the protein CASSVELSGGNEQFF.

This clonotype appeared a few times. The CDR3 region is CASSVGGQGLNEQFF. The CDR3, as DNA: TGTGCCAGCAGCGTAGGGGGACAGGGCCTCAATGAGCAGTTCTTC. The V call is TRBV9, the J call TRBJ2-1, with TRBD1 identical over 9 bases. The CDR3 loop spans 15 amino acids. V was pared by 0 bases and J by 6 bases, with 4 bases of the junction left unmatched. Germline CDR1 SGDLS, CDR2 YYNGEE.

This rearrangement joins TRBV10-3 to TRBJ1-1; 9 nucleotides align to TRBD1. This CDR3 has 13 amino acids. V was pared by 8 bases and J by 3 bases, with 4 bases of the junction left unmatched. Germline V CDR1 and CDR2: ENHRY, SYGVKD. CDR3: CAIQDRGDTEAFF. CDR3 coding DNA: TGTGCCATCCAGGACAGGGGAGACACTGAAGCTTTCTTT.

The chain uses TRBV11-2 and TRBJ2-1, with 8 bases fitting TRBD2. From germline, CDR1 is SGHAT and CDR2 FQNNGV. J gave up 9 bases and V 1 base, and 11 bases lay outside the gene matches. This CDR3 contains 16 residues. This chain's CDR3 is CASSLGREGFLGEQFF. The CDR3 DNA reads TGTGCCAGCAGCTTAGGACGGGAGGGCTTCTTAGGTGAGCAGTTCTTC.

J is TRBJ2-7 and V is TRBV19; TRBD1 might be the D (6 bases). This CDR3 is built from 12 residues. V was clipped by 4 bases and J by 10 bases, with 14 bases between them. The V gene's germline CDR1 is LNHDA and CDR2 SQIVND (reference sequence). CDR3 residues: CASSSRDTGQYF. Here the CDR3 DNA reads TGTGCCAGTAGTAGCCGGGACACTGGACAGTACTTC.

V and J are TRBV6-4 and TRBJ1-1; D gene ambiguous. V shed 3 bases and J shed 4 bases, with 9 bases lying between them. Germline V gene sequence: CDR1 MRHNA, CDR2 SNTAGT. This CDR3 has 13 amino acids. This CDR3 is CASSETGLTEAFF. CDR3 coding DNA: TGTGCCAGCAGTGAGACGGGTCTCACTGAAGCTTTCTTT.

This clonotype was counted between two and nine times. This chain's CDR3 is CASSHNGDRVNGYTF. The DNA of the CDR3 is TGCGCCAGCAGCCATAACGGAGACAGGGTCAATGGCTACACCTTC. The gene calls are TRBV4-3 and TRBJ1-2, with 7 positions matching TRBD1. This CDR3 is 15 amino acids long. Germline loops: CDR1 LGHNA, CDR2 YSLEER. The V segment lost 3 bases and the J segment 6 bases; nucleotides outside the gene matches: 10.

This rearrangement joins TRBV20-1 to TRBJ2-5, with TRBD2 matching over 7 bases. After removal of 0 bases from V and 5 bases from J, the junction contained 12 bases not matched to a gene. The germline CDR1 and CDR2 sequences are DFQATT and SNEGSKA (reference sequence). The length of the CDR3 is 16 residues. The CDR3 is CSARDKGREFKETQYF. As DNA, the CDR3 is TGCAGTGCTAGAGATAAGGGGCGGGAGTTCAAGGAGACCCAGTACTTC.

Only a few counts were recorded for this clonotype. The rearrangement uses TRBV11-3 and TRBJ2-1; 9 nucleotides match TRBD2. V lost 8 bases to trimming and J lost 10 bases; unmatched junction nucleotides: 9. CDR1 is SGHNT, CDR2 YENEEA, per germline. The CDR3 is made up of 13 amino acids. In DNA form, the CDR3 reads TGTGCCAGCGGGCGGGGGGGAGAAAGCGAGCAGTTCTTC. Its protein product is CASGRGGESEQFF.

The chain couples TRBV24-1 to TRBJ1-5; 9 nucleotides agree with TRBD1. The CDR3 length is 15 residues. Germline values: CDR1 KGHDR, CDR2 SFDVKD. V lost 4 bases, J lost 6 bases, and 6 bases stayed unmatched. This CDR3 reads CATSDPGTGSQPQHF. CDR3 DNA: TGTGCCACCAGTGACCCCGGGACAGGGAGTCAGCCCCAGCATTTT.

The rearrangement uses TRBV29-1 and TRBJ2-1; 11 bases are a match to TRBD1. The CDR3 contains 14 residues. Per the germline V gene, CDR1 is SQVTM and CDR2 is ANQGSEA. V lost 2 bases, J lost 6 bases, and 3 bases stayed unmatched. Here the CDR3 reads CSVELGQGVNEQFF. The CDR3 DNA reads TGCAGCGTTGAATTGGGACAGGGGGTCAATGAGCAGTTCTTC.

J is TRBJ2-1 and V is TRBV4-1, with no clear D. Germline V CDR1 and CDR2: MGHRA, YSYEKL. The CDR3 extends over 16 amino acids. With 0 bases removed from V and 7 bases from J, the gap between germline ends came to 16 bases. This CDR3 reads CASSQEVEFSSNEQFF. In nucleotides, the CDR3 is TGCGCCAGCAGCCAAGAAGTGGAGTTTAGTAGTAATGAGCAGTTCTTC.

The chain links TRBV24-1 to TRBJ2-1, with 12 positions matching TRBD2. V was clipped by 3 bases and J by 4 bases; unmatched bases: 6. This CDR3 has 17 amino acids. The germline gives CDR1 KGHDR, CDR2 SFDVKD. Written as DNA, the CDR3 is TGTGCCACCAGTGATACCCGGACTAGCGGGACTTACAATGAGCAGTTCTTC. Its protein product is CATSDTRTSGTYNEQFF.

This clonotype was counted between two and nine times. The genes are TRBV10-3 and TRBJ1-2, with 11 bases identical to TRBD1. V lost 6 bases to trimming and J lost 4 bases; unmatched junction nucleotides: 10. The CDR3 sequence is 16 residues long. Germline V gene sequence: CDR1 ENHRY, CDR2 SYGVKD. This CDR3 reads CAIRKDRGRHVYGYTF. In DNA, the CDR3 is TGTGCCATCAGAAAGGACAGGGGGCGTCATGTCTATGGCTACACCTTC.

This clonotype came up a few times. CDR3 protein: CASSKGAVPVFF. In DNA, the CDR3 is TGTGCCAGCAGCAAGGGGGCGGTGCCGGTTTTCTTT. The chain combines TRBV21-1 with TRBJ1-1; TRBD1, the D gene given by the table, was not confirmed from the DNA. TRBV21-1 is a known pseudogene. CDR3 length equals 12 residues.

The CDR3, as DNA: TGCAGTGCTAGAACCAGGGGTATGGGCAATCAGCCCCAGCATTTT. This codes for CSARTRGMGNQPQHF. The chain employs TRBV20-1 and TRBJ1-5; possibly TRBD1 for D (6 bases). This CDR3 is built from 15 residues. V shed 2 bases and J shed 2 bases, with 13 bases lying between them. Germline V gene data show CDR1 as DFQATT and CDR2 as SNEGSKA (reference sequence).

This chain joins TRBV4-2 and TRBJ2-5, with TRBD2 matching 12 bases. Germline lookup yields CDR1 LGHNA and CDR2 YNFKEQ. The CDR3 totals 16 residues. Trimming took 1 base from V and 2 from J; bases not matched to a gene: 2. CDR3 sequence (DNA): TGTGCCAGCAGCCAAGGGACTAGCGGGGTACAAGAGACCCAGTACTTC. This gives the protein CASSQGTSGVQETQYF.

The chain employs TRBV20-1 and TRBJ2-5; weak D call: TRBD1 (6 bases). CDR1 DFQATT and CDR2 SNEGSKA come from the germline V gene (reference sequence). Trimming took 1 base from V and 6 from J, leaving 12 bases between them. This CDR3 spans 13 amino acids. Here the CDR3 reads CSARGNREKTQYF. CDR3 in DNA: TGCAGTGCTAGAGGTAACAGGGAGAAGACCCAGTACTTC.

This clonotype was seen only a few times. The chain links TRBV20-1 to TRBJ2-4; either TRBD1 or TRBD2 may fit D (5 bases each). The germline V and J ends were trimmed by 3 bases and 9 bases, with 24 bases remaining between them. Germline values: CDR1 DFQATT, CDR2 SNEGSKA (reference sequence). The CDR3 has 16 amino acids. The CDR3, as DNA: TGCAGTGCTAGTCCCCCTACGCCAGGGAAAGAGGGCATTCAGTACTTC. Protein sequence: CSASPPTPGKEGIQYF.

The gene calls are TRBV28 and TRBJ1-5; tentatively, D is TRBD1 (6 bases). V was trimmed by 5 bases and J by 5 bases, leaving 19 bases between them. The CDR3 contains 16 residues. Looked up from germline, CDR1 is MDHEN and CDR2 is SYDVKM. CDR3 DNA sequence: TGTGCCAGCAGTCTAAGGTCCTGGGGGGCCTATCAGCCCCAGCATTTT. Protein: CASSLRSWGAYQPQHF.